Each of the 21 T cell receptor beta chains below was sequenced from the same sample in a study of cytomegalovirus exposure and HLA in healthy donors. PCR employed 60 Vbeta and 13 Jbeta primers. Profiling relied on immunoSEQ multiplex PCR, and the TCRdb table lists in-frame clones only, not all of them. Among about 94,000 clones, more than 60% were seen once, and the ten largest hold roughly 3.9%. The sample taken for sequencing was PBMCs. These TCRs come from a man younger than 40 in good health and CMV-seronegative.

A few counts support this clone. The chain combines TRBV6-5 with TRBJ2-1; 8 nucleotides match TRBD2. The CDR3 consists of 15 residues. Germline CDR1 reads MNHEY; CDR2 reads SVGAGI. Trimming removed 6 bases from V and 1 base from J; junction bases left unmatched: 5. The CDR3 here is CASSTSGGSYNEQFF. The CDR3 DNA follows: TGTGCCAGCAGCACCAGCGGGGGTTCCTACAATGAGCAGTTCTTC.

This clone has just a few counts. The chain uses TRBV9 and TRBJ1-6; TRBD1 agrees at 7 bases. There are 14 residues in the CDR3. V lost 3 bases, J lost 7 bases, and 4 bases stayed unmatched. Germline assignment: CDR1 SGDLS and CDR2 YYNGEE. CDR3: CASSETGRNSPLHF. CDR3 nucleotide sequence: TGTGCCAGCAGCGAGACAGGGCGGAATTCACCCCTCCACTTT.

The chain is built from TRBV18 and TRBJ2-3; D is ambiguous. Germline V gene sequence: CDR1 KGHSH, CDR2 LQKENI. The CDR3 totals 13 residues. Trimming took 4 bases from V and 0 from J, leaving 5 bases between them. Written as DNA, the CDR3 is TGTGCCAGCTCACTACGGAGCACAGATACGCAGTATTTT. It yields the protein CASSLRSTDTQYF. The variable domain in full, with the rest retrieved from reference TRBV18 and TRBJ2-3, is NAGVMQNPRHLVRRRGQEARLRCSPMKGHSHVYWYRQLPEEGLKFMVYLQKENIIDESGMPKERFSAEFPKEGPSILRIQQVVRGDSAAYFCASSLRSTDTQYFGPGTRLTVL.

As for this clone: The junction does not match germline at one end; this may be a read error. The chain has TRBV6-5 and TRBJ2-1; 11 bases map to TRBD2. Germline V CDR1 and CDR2: MNHEY, SVGAGI. This CDR3 region has 15 residues. The CDR3 nucleotides are TGTGCCAGCAGTTATACTAGCGGGAGTTTCGGTGAGCAGCTCTTC. It is translated as CASSYTSGSFGEQLF.

The chain joins TRBV9 to TRBJ2-2; 9 bases line up with TRBD1. Germline V CDR1 and CDR2: SGDLS, YYNGEE. The J segment lost 1 base and the V segment lost 3 bases, leaving 7 bases of the junction unmatched. This CDR3 region has 17 residues. CDR3: CASSARQGEMNTGELFF. DNA for the CDR3: TGTGCCAGCAGCGCAAGACAGGGGGAGATGAACACCGGGGAGCTGTTTTTT. Full variable domain (missing parts from reference TRBV9 and TRBJ2-2): DSGVTQTPKHLITATGQRVTLRCSPRSGDLSVYWYQQSLDQGLQFLIQYYNGEERAKGNILERFSAQQFPDLHSELNLSSLELGDSALYFCASSARQGEMNTGELFFGEGSRLTVL.

This chain joins TRBV7-3 and TRBJ1-5, with TRBD1 matching over 7 bases. The CDR3 has 19 amino acids. Germline CDR1 and CDR2: SGHTA and FQGTGA. V lost 5 bases, J lost 4 bases, and 20 bases stayed unmatched. The DNA of the CDR3 is TGTGCCAGCAGCCTCCCATCACCAAGGGGGCTAGGCCGAAATCAGCCCCAGCATTTT. Translation: CASSLPSPRGLGRNQPQHF. The variable domain in full, with the rest retrieved from reference TRBV7-3 and TRBJ1-5, is GAGVSQTPSNKVTEKGKYVELRCDPISGHTALYWYRQSLGQGPEFLIYFQGTGAADDSGLPNDRFFAVRPEGSVSTLKIQRTERGDSAVYLCASSLPSPRGLGRNQPQHFGDGTRLSIL.

This clone appeared a few times. CDR3 bases: TGTGCCAGCACCGGCCGGTGGAGCTCCTACGAGCAGTACTTC. Translating gives CASTGRWSSYEQYF. The chain recombines TRBV21-1 with TRBJ2-7; the table's TRBD2 call for D was not verified on the DNA. TRBV21-1 is assigned pseudogene status. The CDR3 is made up of 14 amino acids.

The chain is built from TRBV25-1 and TRBJ2-2; D may be TRBD1 (6 bases). This CDR3 spans 16 amino acids. Germline V gene data show CDR1 as MGHDK and CDR2 as SYGVNS. Trimming stripped 7 bases from V and 5 bases from J, with 20 bases between. The CDR3 sequence is CASTLTGPERTGELFF. The CDR3 region has the DNA TGTGCCAGCACCCTGACAGGACCCGAGAGGACCGGGGAGCTGTTTTTT.

The V call is TRBV10-3, the J call TRBJ1-4; D ambiguous. The V gene lost 5 bases and the J gene lost 3 bases, with 10 bases spanning the gap. The CDR3 totals 14 residues. The germline V gene has CDR1 ENHRY and CDR2 SYGVKD. The CDR3 DNA reads as TGTGCCATCAGTTCCGGGTTTTCTAATGAAAAACTGTTTTTT. Protein: CAISSGFSNEKLFF.

The DNA of the CDR3 is TGTGCCGTCAAACAGGAGGGTAATTCACCCCTCCACTTT. Its translation is CAVKQEGNSPLHF. This sequence joins TRBV10-3 and TRBJ1-6; a possible D gene is TRBD1 (5 bases). The CDR3 runs to 13 residues. Trimming pared 11 bases from V and 6 bases from J, leaving 14 bases between. The germline V gene encodes CDR1 ENHRY and CDR2 SYGVKD.

V usage is TRBV13 and J usage is TRBJ2-7; 8 positions match TRBD1. The J segment lost 9 bases and the V segment lost 5 bases, leaving 9 bases of the junction unmatched. Germline loops: CDR1 PRHDT, CDR2 FYEKMQ (reference sequence). This CDR3 contains 13 residues. The CDR3 nucleotides read TGTGCCAGCAGCGGGCGACAGGGGAAAGTGCAGTACTTC. Translating it yields CASSGRQGKVQYF.

The V gene is TRBV9, the J gene TRBJ1-1, with a weak D call TRBD1 (5 bases). V shed 3 bases and J shed 6 bases, with 15 bases lying between them. This CDR3 contains 14 residues. Germline V gene sequence: CDR1 SGDLS, CDR2 YYNGEE. CDR3 DNA sequence: TGTGCCAGCAGCGCCCAACTACAGGCTCCTGAAGCTTTCTTT. Protein sequence: CASSAQLQAPEAFF. Combining the CDR3 with reference TRBV9 and TRBJ1-1 gives the whole variable domain DSGVTQTPKHLITATGQRVTLRCSPRSGDLSVYWYQQSLDQGLQFLIQYYNGEERAKGNILERFSAQQFPDLHSELNLSSLELGDSALYFCASSAQLQAPEAFFGQGTRLTVV.

V usage is TRBV18 and J usage is TRBJ2-2; D perhaps matches TRBD2 (5 bases). With 3 bases removed from V and 0 bases from J, the gap between germline ends came to 14 bases. The CDR3 has 17 amino acids. CDR1 KGHSH and CDR2 LQKENI come from the germline V gene. CDR3 loop: CASSPPTRGTNTGELFF. CDR3 sequence (DNA): TGTGCCAGCTCACCCCCAACCCGGGGAACGAACACCGGGGAGCTGTTTTTT.

The CDR3 DNA reads as TGCGCCAGCAGCTTGGAGATTGGAGGGAACGAGCAGTACTTC. Its protein is CASSLEIGGNEQYF. The V gene is TRBV5-1, the J gene TRBJ2-7, with D possibly matching TRBD2 (6 bases). The germline CDR1 and CDR2 sequences are SGHRS and YFSETQ. The V end was cut by 0 bases, the J end by 5 bases, with 12 bases between. There are 14 residues in the CDR3.

The chain employs TRBV11-3 and TRBJ2-2, with a weak D call TRBD2 (7 bases). The CDR3 runs 17 residues. Trimming cost V 5 bases and J 3 bases, with 19 bases left between them. The germline V gene has CDR1 SGHNT and CDR2 YENEEA. CDR3 nucleotides: TGTGCCAGCAGCCCGGGAGGTTGGGGGGCTGACACCGGGGAGCTGTTTTTT. Protein: CASSPGGWGADTGELFF.

This clone was observed a single time. The genes are TRBV7-9 and TRBJ2-5; unclear D gene. The CDR3 has 13 residues. V shed 2 bases and J shed 5 bases, with 9 bases lying between them. Looked up from germline, CDR1 is SEHNR and CDR2 is FQNEAQ (reference sequence). CDR3 sequence (DNA): TGTGCCAGCAGCTTACGAGTTTCCGAGACCCAGTACTTC. Protein product: CASSLRVSETQYF.

The CDR3 region is CASSLVGSGKQETQYF. The CDR3 DNA follows: TGTGCCAGCAGCTTGGTGGGTAGCGGGAAACAAGAGACCCAGTACTTC. The gene calls are TRBV5-6 and TRBJ2-5, with 8 bases fitting TRBD2. The ends lost 0 bases at V and 2 bases at J; junction bases unmatched: 6. This CDR3 is built from 16 residues. Per germline, CDR1 SGHDT and CDR2 YYEEEE.

The chain carries TRBV7-9 and TRBJ2-1; D possibly corresponds to TRBD2 (5 bases). The CDR3 runs to 17 residues. Deletions cut 4 bases from V and 4 bases from J, with 20 bases between. Germline assignment: CDR1 SEHNR and CDR2 FQNEAQ (reference sequence). In nucleotides, the CDR3 is TGTGCCAGCAGCTCCATGGACTTGGCCTCGGGGTACAATGAGCAGTTCTTC. Its protein product is CASSSMDLASGYNEQFF. Drawing the rest from reference TRBV7-9 and TRBJ2-1, the complete variable domain is DTGVSQNPRHKITKRGQNVTFRCDPISEHNRLYWYRQTLGQGPEFLTYFQNEAQLEKSRLLSDRFSAERPKGSFSTLEIQRTEQGDSAMYLCASSSMDLASGYNEQFFGPGTRLTVL.

Only a few counts were recorded for this clone. The rearrangement uses TRBV29-1 and TRBJ2-7; tentative D call: TRBD2 (6 bases). Germline CDR1 SQVTM, CDR2 ANQGSEA. The V and J ends lost 3 bases and 0 bases respectively, with 9 bases between them. This CDR3 contains 13 residues. In DNA, the CDR3 is TGCAGCGTTGAGGGCGGGGACTCCTACGAGCAGTACTTC. Translated, it gives CSVEGGDSYEQYF.

In the case of this clone: At the DNA level, this CDR3 is encoded by other sequences in the same sample as well. This chain joins TRBV7-2 and TRBJ1-1; D remains unclear. This CDR3 region has 14 residues. Germline V lookup: CDR1 SGHTA, CDR2 FQGNSA. Between the trimmed V and J ends, which lost 1 base and 1 base, there was a span of 7 bases. The CDR3 here is CASSLGAGNTEAFF. Here the CDR3 DNA reads TGTGCCAGCAGCTTAGGGGCGGGGAACACTGAAGCTTTCTTT.

The gene calls are TRBV4-2 and TRBJ2-6; D is unclear. The CDR3 contains 17 residues. With 1 base removed from V and 4 bases from J, the gap between germline ends came to 14 bases. The germline V gene has CDR1 LGHNA and CDR2 YNFKEQ. The CDR3 sequence: CASSQGQMGPGANVLTF. The CDR3 DNA is TGTGCCAGCAGCCAAGGCCAGATGGGCCCCGGGGCCAACGTCCTGACTTTC.